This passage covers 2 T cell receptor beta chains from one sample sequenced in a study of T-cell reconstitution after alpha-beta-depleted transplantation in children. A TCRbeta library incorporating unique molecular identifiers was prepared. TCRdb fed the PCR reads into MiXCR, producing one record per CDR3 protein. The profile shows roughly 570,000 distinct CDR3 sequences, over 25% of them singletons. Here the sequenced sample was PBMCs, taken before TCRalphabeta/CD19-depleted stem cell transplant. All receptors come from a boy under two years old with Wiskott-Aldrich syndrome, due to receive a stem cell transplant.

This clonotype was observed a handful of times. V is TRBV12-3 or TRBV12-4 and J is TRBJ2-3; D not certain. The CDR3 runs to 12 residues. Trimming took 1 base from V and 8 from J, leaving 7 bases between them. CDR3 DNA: TGTGCCAGCAGTTTAGGTGCTACTACGCAGTATTTT. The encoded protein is CASSLGATTQYF.

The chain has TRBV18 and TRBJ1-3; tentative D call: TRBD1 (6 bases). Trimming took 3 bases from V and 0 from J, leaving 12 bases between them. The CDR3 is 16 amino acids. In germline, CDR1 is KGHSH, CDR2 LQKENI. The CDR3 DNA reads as TGTGCCAGCTCACCCTCGACAGGCCACTCTGGAAACACCATATATTTT. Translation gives CASSPSTGHSGNTIYF.